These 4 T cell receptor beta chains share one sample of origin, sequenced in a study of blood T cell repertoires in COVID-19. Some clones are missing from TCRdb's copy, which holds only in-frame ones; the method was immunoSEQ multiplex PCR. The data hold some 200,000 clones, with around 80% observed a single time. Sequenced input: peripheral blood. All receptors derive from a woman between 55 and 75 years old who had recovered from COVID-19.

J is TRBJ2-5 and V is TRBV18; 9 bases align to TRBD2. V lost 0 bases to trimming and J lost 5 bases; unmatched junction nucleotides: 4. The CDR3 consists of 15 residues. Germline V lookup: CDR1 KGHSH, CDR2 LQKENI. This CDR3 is CASSPPGTSSETQYF. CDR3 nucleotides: TGTGCCAGCTCACCACCCGGGACTAGCAGCGAGACCCAGTACTTC.

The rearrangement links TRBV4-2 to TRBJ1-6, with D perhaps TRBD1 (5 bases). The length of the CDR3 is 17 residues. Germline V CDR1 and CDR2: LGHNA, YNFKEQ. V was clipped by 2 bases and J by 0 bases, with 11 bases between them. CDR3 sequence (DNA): TGTGCCAGCAGCCAACCCCAGGGAATCTCCTATAATTCACCCCTCCACTTT. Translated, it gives CASSQPQGISYNSPLHF.

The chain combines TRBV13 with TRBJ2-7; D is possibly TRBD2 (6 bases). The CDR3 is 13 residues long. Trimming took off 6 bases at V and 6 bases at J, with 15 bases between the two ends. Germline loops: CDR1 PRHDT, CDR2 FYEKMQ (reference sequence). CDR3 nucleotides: TGTGCCAGCAGTAAGCGGAGGGAACTCGAGCAGTACTTC. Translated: CASSKRRELEQYF.

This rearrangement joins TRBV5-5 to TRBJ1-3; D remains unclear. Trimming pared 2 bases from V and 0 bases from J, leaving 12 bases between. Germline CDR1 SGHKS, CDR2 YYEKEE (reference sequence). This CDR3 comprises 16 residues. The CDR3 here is CASSLEQPSSGNTIYF. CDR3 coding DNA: TGTGCCAGCAGCTTAGAACAGCCGAGCTCTGGAAACACCATATATTTT.